Listed here are 27 T cell receptor beta chains from one sample, sequenced in a study of cytomegalovirus exposure and HLA in healthy donors. PCR involved 60 Vbeta and 13 Jbeta primers. Libraries were prepared by immunoSEQ multiplex PCR; TCRdb keeps only in-frame clonotypes and omits some of them. The sample lists roughly 120,000 clones; 55% to 70% were seen once. Source material: PBMCs. The receptors stem from a woman under 40 in good health and CMV-seronegative.

V usage is TRBV7-9 and J usage is TRBJ2-1; a possible D gene is TRBD1 (5 bases). The CDR3 contains 14 residues. Trimming took off 1 base at V and 7 bases at J, with 11 bases between the two ends. The germline CDR1 and CDR2 sequences are SEHNR and FQNEAQ (reference sequence). CDR3: CASSLGTQGNEQFF. CDR3 DNA sequence: TGTGCCAGCAGCTTAGGGACGCAGGGAAATGAGCAGTTCTTC.

The CDR3 is CASRELSEDNEQFF. CDR3 in DNA: TGTGCCAGCAGGGAGCTAAGCGAAGACAATGAGCAGTTCTTC. The V and J genes are TRBV6-1 and TRBJ2-1; no firm D call. The CDR3 loop spans 14 amino acids. Trimming removed 6 bases at V and 5 bases at J, with 14 bases between. Germline V gene lookup returns CDR1 MNHNS and CDR2 SASEGT.

This chain connects TRBV10-3 to TRBJ2-7, with TRBD1 matching over 9 bases. CDR3 length: 15 amino acids. V dropped 3 bases and J dropped 2; count of bases not matched to a gene: 5. The germline CDR1 and CDR2 sequences are ENHRY and SYGVKD. CDR3 region: CAISEGQGQTYEQYF. The CDR3 DNA follows: TGTGCCATCAGTGAAGGACAGGGGCAAACCTACGAGCAGTACTTC.

This clone was observed a single time. This chain joins TRBV5-1 and TRBJ2-7, with a possible D match to TRBD1 (6 bases). V shed 1 base and J shed 2 bases, with 13 bases lying between them. The germline V gene encodes CDR1 SGHRS and CDR2 YFSETQ. This CDR3 has 15 residues. The CDR3 nucleotides are TGCGCCAGCAGCTTGTCGGATCCAGGGGCCTACGAGCAGTACTTC. Its protein is CASSLSDPGAYEQYF.

This clone appeared a few times. This rearrangement joins TRBV4-1 to TRBJ1-4, with 8 bases matching TRBD1. The V segment lost 4 bases and the J segment 6 bases; nucleotides outside the gene matches: 1. The germline V gene has CDR1 MGHRA and CDR2 YSYEKL. This CDR3 is 13 amino acids long. CDR3 sequence reads: CASSRTGYEKLFF. The CDR3 bases are TGCGCCAGCAGCCGGACAGGGTATGAAAAACTGTTTTTT.

This rearrangement joins TRBV6-1 to TRBJ1-2; D possibly corresponds to TRBD1 (5 bases). The CDR3 sequence is 15 residues long. V shed 2 bases and J shed 5 bases, with 15 bases lying between them. Germline CDR1 is MNHNS and CDR2 is SASEGT. Written as DNA, the CDR3 is TGTGCCAGCAGTGAACGGTGGACAATTTCATATGGCTACACCTTC. This sequence encodes CASSERWTISYGYTF.

The chain links TRBV19 to TRBJ1-1; D call uncertain. This CDR3 is 15 amino acids long. The germline CDR1 and CDR2 sequences are LNHDA and SQIVND (reference sequence). Trimming removed 6 bases from V and 5 bases from J, with 19 bases in between. The CDR3 DNA reads TGTGCCAGTAGAGACGAGGAATGGTTCTCTACTGAAGCTTTCTTT. It yields the protein CASRDEEWFSTEAFF.

V usage is TRBV7-9 and J usage is TRBJ1-6, with D unclear. The CDR3 contains 13 residues. Germline assignment: CDR1 SEHNR and CDR2 FQNEAQ (reference sequence). Trimming pared 8 bases from V and 6 bases from J, leaving 11 bases between. This CDR3 is CASATSSNSPLHF. For the CDR3, the DNA is TGTGCCAGCGCTACGTCTTCTAATTCACCCCTCCACTTT.

V gene TRBV30 combines with J gene TRBJ1-1; D not certain. The CDR3 is 10 amino acids. The germline V gene has CDR1 GTSNPN and CDR2 SVGIG (reference sequence). Trimming stripped 5 bases from V and 12 bases from J, with 13 bases between. The CDR3 region has the DNA TGTGCCTGGGGAGCGGGAAAATCTTTCTTT. Protein product: CAWGAGKSFF. Based on the CDR3 plus reference TRBV30 and TRBJ1-1, the full variable domain is SQTIHQWPATLVQPVGSPLSLECTVEGTSNPNLYWYRQAAGRGLQLLFYSVGIGQISSEVPQNLSASRPQDRQFILSSKKLLLSDSGFYLCAWGAGKSFFGQGTRLTVV.

A few counts support this clone. V and J are TRBV5-1 and TRBJ2-1; maybe TRBD2 (5 bases). Trimming cost V 5 bases and J 0 bases, with 12 bases left between them. The germline V gene has CDR1 SGHRS and CDR2 YFSETQ. The CDR3 sequence is 15 residues long. The CDR3 DNA is TGCGCCAGCAGTCACCGGGGTGGCTCCTACAATGAGCAGTTCTTC. It encodes CASSHRGGSYNEQFF.

The rearrangement links TRBV5-1 to TRBJ1-1, with 7 bases matching TRBD1. The CDR3 contains 18 residues. Germline CDR1 and CDR2: SGHRS and YFSETQ. The ends lost 0 bases at V and 0 bases at J; junction bases unmatched: 11. CDR3 region: CASSLESHRGGMNTEAFF. The DNA for the CDR3 is TGCGCCAGCAGCTTGGAGAGTCACAGGGGTGGGATGAACACTGAAGCTTTCTTT.

This clone showed up just a few times. The chain couples TRBV6-5 to TRBJ1-3; 7 bases match TRBD1. The CDR3 contains 14 residues. Per the germline V gene, CDR1 is MNHEY and CDR2 is SVGAGI. Unmatched junction bases numbered 8, after V lost 7 bases and J lost 5 bases. CDR3 coding DNA: TGTGCCAGCAACCCGACAGGGCAAAGAAACACCATATATTTT. It encodes CASNPTGQRNTIYF.

This chain links TRBV7-6 with TRBJ2-1, with TRBD2 matching 12 bases. Germline V gene lookup returns CDR1 SGHVS and CDR2 FNYEAQ. CDR3 length: 15 amino acids. J lost 6 bases, V lost 5 bases, and 5 bases had no gene match. This CDR3 is CASSRLAGASNEQFF. In nucleotides, the CDR3 is TGTGCCAGCAGCCGACTAGCGGGAGCCTCCAATGAGCAGTTCTTC.

The chain links TRBV28 to TRBJ1-1, with D perhaps matching TRBD1 (5 bases). CDR3 length: 13 amino acids. CDR1 is MDHEN, CDR2 SYDVKM, per germline. The V end was cut by 5 bases, the J end by 5 bases, with 12 bases between. For the CDR3, the DNA is TGTGCCAGCAGTGAACATGGGGGGACTGAAGCTTTCTTT. Protein product: CASSEHGGTEAFF.

This chain uses TRBV9 with TRBJ1-2, with 8 bases matching TRBD1. V lost 3 bases, J lost 8 bases, and 6 bases stayed unmatched. This CDR3 region has 13 residues. CDR1 is SGDLS and CDR2 is YYNGEE in the germline V gene. CDR3 nucleotide sequence: TGTGCCAGCAGCGCGTGGGGACAGGACGGCTACACCTTC. As protein: CASSAWGQDGYTF. The full variable domain, in which reference TRBV9 and TRBJ1-2 provide the parts outside the CDR3, is DSGVTQTPKHLITATGQRVTLRCSPRSGDLSVYWYQQSLDQGLQFLIQYYNGEERAKGNILERFSAQQFPDLHSELNLSSLELGDSALYFCASSAWGQDGYTFGSGTRLTVV.

The chain is built from TRBV28 and TRBJ2-1, with D tentatively TRBD2 (5 bases). Germline V CDR1 and CDR2: MDHEN, SYDVKM. This CDR3 is built from 12 residues. With 8 bases removed from V and 1 base from J, the gap between germline ends came to 6 bases. CDR3 coding DNA: TGTGCCAGCGGGGAGTCCTACAATGAGCAGTTCTTC. Translation: CASGESYNEQFF.

The genes are TRBV27 and TRBJ2-1; TRBD2 matches at 9 bases. The V and J ends lost 2 bases and 8 bases, in that order; junction bases with no gene match: 4. The CDR3 is 14 amino acids. CDR1 MNHEY and CDR2 SMNVEV come from the germline V gene (reference sequence). CDR3 nucleotides: TGTGCCAGCAGTTTAGTAGCGGGAGTGGATGAGCAGTTCTTC. Its translation: CASSLVAGVDEQFF.

Turning to this clone: One end of the junction varies from germline; a read error may be responsible. The V and J genes are TRBV7-9 and TRBJ2-1; tentatively, D is TRBD1 (6 bases). CDR1 SEHNR and CDR2 FQNEAQ come from the germline V gene (reference sequence). The CDR3 extends over 12 amino acids. In nucleotides, the CDR3 is TGTTCCAGCAGCTTACAGGGTTTTGAGCAGTTCTTC. Protein product: CSSSLQGFEQFF.

The V call is TRBV5-6, the J call TRBJ2-1, with D perhaps TRBD1 (6 bases). Per germline, CDR1 SGHDT and CDR2 YYEEEE. V lost 4 bases to trimming and J lost 3 bases, with 14 bases between them. CDR3 size: 15 residues. CDR3 in amino acids: CASSVAMTGYNEQFF. In nucleotides, the CDR3 is TGTGCCAGCAGCGTGGCGATGACAGGCTACAATGAGCAGTTCTTC.

The chain is built from TRBV2 and TRBJ2-5; D is unclear. The end of the DNA aligns better with TRBJ2-7, so the J call may be wrong. The CDR3 length is 14 residues. Germline V lookup: CDR1 SNHLY, CDR2 FYNNEI. Here the CDR3 reads CASSELPRFAEQYF. In DNA form, the CDR3 reads TGTGCCAGCAGTGAACTTCCTAGGTTCGCCGAGCAGTACTTC.

The chain combines TRBV4-2 with TRBJ1-2; D gene ambiguous. Trimming removed 1 base at V and 4 bases at J, with 16 bases between. CDR1 and CDR2 (germline): LGHNA, YNFKEQ. This CDR3 is built from 16 residues. CDR3 sequence (DNA): TGTGCCAGCAGCCAAGTTGGCCAGACATTAACCTATGGCTACACCTTC. Its protein product is CASSQVGQTLTYGYTF.

This clone was counted a few times. This chain connects TRBV9 to TRBJ1-1; D gene unclear. CDR3 length equals 15 residues. The germline V and J ends were trimmed by 4 bases and 1 base, with 14 bases remaining between them. The germline CDR1 and CDR2 sequences are SGDLS and YYNGEE. The DNA of the CDR3 is TGTGCCAGCAGCCCCCGTTTAGTTGGGAACACTGAAGCTTTCTTT. This sequence encodes CASSPRLVGNTEAFF.

This clone showed up just a few times. The gene calls are TRBV6-4 and TRBJ2-2; D uncertain. This CDR3 spans 13 amino acids. V was trimmed by 4 bases and J by 1 base, leaving 4 bases between them. Per the germline V gene, CDR1 is MRHNA and CDR2 is SNTAGT. The CDR3 loop is CASSAGNTGELFF. CDR3 bases: TGTGCCAGCAGTGCAGGGAACACCGGGGAGCTGTTTTTT.

The chain has TRBV9 and TRBJ1-2, with TRBD1 as a possible D gene (5 bases). CDR1 and CDR2 from the germline V gene are SGDLS and YYNGEE. Trimming removed 4 bases from V and 1 base from J, with 11 bases in between. This CDR3 has 14 residues. This chain's CDR3 is CASSSDGGNYGYTF. CDR3 DNA: TGTGCCAGCAGCTCGGACGGGGGTAACTATGGCTACACCTTC.

This chain uses TRBV30 with TRBJ2-5; D might be TRBD2 (6 bases). V gave up 3 bases and J gave up 4 bases, with 18 bases separating them. Germline lookup yields CDR1 GTSNPN and CDR2 SVGIG (reference sequence). The length of the CDR3 is 15 residues. The CDR3 protein is CAWRPLRELGETQYF. DNA of the CDR3: TGTGCCTGGAGACCCCTGCGGGAACTGGGAGAGACCCAGTACTTC.

This clone has more than one count but fewer than ten. Compared with germline, one end of the junction differs, possibly owing to a read error. The V gene is TRBV7-7, the J gene TRBJ2-3; TRBD2 matches at 13 bases. The CDR3 extends over 16 amino acids. The germline V gene encodes CDR1 SSHAT and CDR2 FNYEAQ (reference sequence). This CDR3 reads CASSLGGLAGADTQYF. The CDR3 nucleotides read TGTGCTAGCAGCTTAGGCGGACTAGCGGGAGCGGATACGCAGTATTTT. The entire variable domain, with the rest obtained from reference TRBV7-7 and TRBJ2-3, is as follows: GAGVSQSPRYKVTKRGQDVTLRCDPISSHATLYWYQQALGQGPEFLTYFNYEAQPDKSGLPSDRFSAERPEGSISTLTIQRTEQRDSAMYRCASSLGGLAGADTQYFGPGTRLTVL.

The chain combines TRBV18 with TRBJ2-1, with 9 bases lining up with TRBD2. CDR1 is KGHSH, CDR2 LQKENI, per germline. V dropped 2 bases and J dropped 7; count of bases not matched to a gene: 12. The CDR3 is 17 residues long. The CDR3 DNA follows: TGTGCCAGCTCACCATTGAATAGCGGGAGTATGAGGAATGAGCAGTTCTTC. Protein sequence: CASSPLNSGSMRNEQFF.